The present entry profiles one TCR beta chain with its context. What it recognizes is unknown. Within the sample, other DNA sequences also encode this same CDR3. This sample was taken from a study of a mutant IDH1 vaccine in newly diagnosed glioma. Study as a whole: Visit timing is recorded as week 35 for V12 and week 47 for V13.

Time point of the sample: week 47, end of study. Each vaccine dose was 300 ug of mutant IDH1 20-mer peptide, with topical imiquimod. TCRdb's copy holds only in-frame clones and misses some; the assay was immunoSEQ multiplex PCR. This sample has about 94,000 clones; roughly 91% occur once, and the top ten carry 0.77%. In germline, CDR1 is SEHNR, CDR2 FQNEAQ (reference sequence). The J segment lost 5 bases and the V segment lost 1 base, leaving 0 bases of the junction unmatched. The CDR3 consists of 14 residues. The source material was PBMCs, sampled from a glioma patient whose treatment included an IDH1 peptide vaccine. This TCR was recovered from a woman in her forties or fifties with glioma. The chain combines TRBV7-9 with TRBJ1-4, with 8 bases identical to TRBD1. This CDR3 reads CASSLGQGNEKLFF. The CDR3 region has the DNA TGTGCCAGCAGCTTAGGACAGGGGAATGAAAAACTGTTTTTT.